The rows below give T cell receptor beta chains drawn from one sample of a study of coeliac disease. Sequenced by immunoSEQ multiplex PCR; TCRdb stores in-frame clones only, minus some. The sample includes approximately 4,600 clones, roughly 71% of them seen just once. The material sequenced was lymphocytes from the gut lamina propria. The receptors stem from a middle-aged woman. The CDR3 runs from the conserved cysteine through the conserved F or W. Each record gives: clone size, CDR3 length, D gene, V gene, J gene, CDR3 DNA, CDR3 protein. D genes are given only for firm matches. Clone size is not always given. Where it is, it says once, few, many or a class for expanded clones.

-	13	-	TRBV5-1	TRBJ1-5	TGCGCCAGCAGCGCTTCAGGGTTACAGCCCCAGCATTTT	CASSASGLQPQHF
-	14	TRBD1	TRBV30	TRBJ1-2	TGTGCCTGGGAGACAGGGGGCGCACTGGGTGGCTACACCTTC	CAWETGGALGGYTF
-	15	TRBD2	TRBV9	TRBJ2-3	TGTGCCAGCAGCGATACTAGCGGGAGCACAGATACGCAGTATTTT	CASSDTSGSTDTQYF
-	12	-	TRBV30	TRBJ2-5	TGTGCCTCGGCCGGGAGCCAAGAGACCCAGTACTTC	CASAGSQETQYF
-	16	TRBD2	TRBV7-2	TRBJ2-7	TGTGCCAGCAGCTCCAGACTAGCCACAAGCCCCTACGAGCAGTACTTC	CASSSRLATSPYEQYF
once	12	-	TRBV29-1	TRBJ2-1	TGCTACGCCGGGGAACAGACTGGGCTACGGTTCTTC	CYAGEQTGLRFF
medium-sized	15	TRBD2	TRBV5-1	TRBJ2-7	TGCGCCAGCAGCCCGCGTGCTAGCGGGAGTTACGAGCAGTACTTC	CASSPRASGSYEQYF
-	14	-	TRBV29-1	TRBJ1-1	TGCAGCGTTGCCCCTCGAGGTGTCAACACTGAAGCTTTCTTT	CSVAPRGVNTEAFF
few	13	TRBD2	TRBV5-6	TRBJ2-7	TGTGCCAGCAGCGCGGGGACTAGCTACGAGCAGTACTTC	CASSAGTSYEQYF
-	17	-	TRBV21-1	TRBJ1-5	TGTGCCAGCAGCAAAGCGCGGGAGGGACTTAGGGATCAGCCCCAGCATTTT	CASSKAREGLRDQPQHF
-	14	-	TRBV6-5	TRBJ1-1	TGTGCCAGCAGTTACGGGGCCCCGAACACTGAAGCTTTCTTT	CASSYGAPNTEAFF
few	11	-	TRBV29-1	TRBJ2-1	TGCAGCGTTGAAGGTACGGGTCTCCTGATCTTC	CSVEGTGLLIF
-	15	TRBD1	TRBV5-5	TRBJ1-2	TGTGCCAGCAGCGTAGACAGGGGGAACGTGTATGGCTACACCTTC	CASSVDRGNVYGYTF
-	16	-	TRBV4-1	TRBJ1-5	TGCGCCAGCAGCCAAGACCTAGGGGGATACGATCAGCCCCAGCATTTT	CASSQDLGGYDQPQHF
-	14	TRBD1	TRBV6-1	TRBJ1-2	TGTGCCACCTCCCTCGGACAGGGAAATGGTGGCTACACCTTC	CATSLGQGNGGYTF
-	14	-	TRBV10-3	TRBJ1-3	TGTGCCAGCGAGACAGACCCCTCTGGAAACACCATATATTTT	CASETDPSGNTIYF
-	15	-	TRBV19	TRBJ2-7	TGTGCCAGTAGTATGAATAGCGGAGGTATTTACGAGCAGTACTTC	CASSMNSGGIYEQYF
-	14	TRBD1	TRBV7-9	TRBJ2-5	TGTGCCAGCAGCTTAGGCAGGGGGCAAGAGACCCAGTACTTC	CASSLGRGQETQYF
-	15	-	TRBV7-2	TRBJ1-1	TGTGCCAGCAGCCTCCAAACAGGGAACCCCACTGAAGCTTTCTTT	CASSLQTGNPTEAFF
-	14	-	TRBV5-1	TRBJ1-4	TGCGCCAGCAGCTTGGGATCGGAGGGCGAAAAACTGTTTTTT	CASSLGSEGEKLFF
-	15	-	TRBV6-1	TRBJ1-5	TGTGCCAGCAGTGAAGCGCTTGATAGGGGACAGCCCCAGCATTTT	CASSEALDRGQPQHF
-	12	-	TRBV7-9	TRBJ2-7	TGTGCCAGCAGCTTGTCGGAGCACGAGCAGTACTTC	CASSLSEHEQYF
few	14	TRBD2	TRBV5-1	TRBJ2-7	TGCGCCAGCAGCGGGAGCGGGGGCTCCTACGAGCAGTACTTC	CASSGSGGSYEQYF
-	12	-	TRBV9	TRBJ2-2	TGTGCCAGCAGCGTAGGTTCTGGGGAGCTGTTTTTT	CASSVGSGELFF
-	14	TRBD2	TRBV7-7	TRBJ2-1	TGTGCTAGCAGCCCGGGACTAGCCTCTGATGAGCAGTTCTTC	CASSPGLASDEQFF
-	15	-	TRBV19	TRBJ2-5	TGTGCCAGTAATGGCGGGCGGAGAGACCAAGAGACCCAGTACTTC	CASNGGRRDQETQYF
-	13	TRBD2	TRBV15	TRBJ2-7	TGTGCCACCAGCACGGGACTAGCCTACGAGCAGTACTTC	CATSTGLAYEQYF